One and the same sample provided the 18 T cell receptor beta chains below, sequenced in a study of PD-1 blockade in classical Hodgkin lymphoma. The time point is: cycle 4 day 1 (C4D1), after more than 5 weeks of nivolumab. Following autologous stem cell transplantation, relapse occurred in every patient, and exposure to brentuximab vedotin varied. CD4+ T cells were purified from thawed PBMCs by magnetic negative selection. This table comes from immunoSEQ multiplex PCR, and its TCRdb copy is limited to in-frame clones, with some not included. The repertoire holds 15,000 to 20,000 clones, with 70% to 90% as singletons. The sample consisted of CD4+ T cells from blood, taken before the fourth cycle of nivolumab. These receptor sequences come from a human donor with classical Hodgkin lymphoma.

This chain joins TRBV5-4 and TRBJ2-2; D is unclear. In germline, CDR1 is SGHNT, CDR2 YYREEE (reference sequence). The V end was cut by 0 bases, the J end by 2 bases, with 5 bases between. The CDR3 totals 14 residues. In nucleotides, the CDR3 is TGTGCCAGCAGCTTGGTCAGAAACACCGGGGAGCTGTTTTTT. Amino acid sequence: CASSLVRNTGELFF.

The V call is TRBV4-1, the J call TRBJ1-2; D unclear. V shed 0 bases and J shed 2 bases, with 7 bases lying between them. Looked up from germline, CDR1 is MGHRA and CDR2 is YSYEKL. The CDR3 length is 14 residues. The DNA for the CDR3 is TGCGCCAGCAGCCAAGAGGGCAGGAACTATGGCTACACCTTC. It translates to CASSQEGRNYGYTF.

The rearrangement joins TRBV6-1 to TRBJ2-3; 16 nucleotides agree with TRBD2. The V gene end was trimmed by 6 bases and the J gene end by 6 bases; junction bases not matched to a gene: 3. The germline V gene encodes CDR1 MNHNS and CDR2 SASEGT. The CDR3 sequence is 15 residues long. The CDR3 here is CASSLGLAGGDTQYF. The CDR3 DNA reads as TGTGCCAGCAGCCTGGGACTAGCGGGAGGGGATACGCAGTATTTT.

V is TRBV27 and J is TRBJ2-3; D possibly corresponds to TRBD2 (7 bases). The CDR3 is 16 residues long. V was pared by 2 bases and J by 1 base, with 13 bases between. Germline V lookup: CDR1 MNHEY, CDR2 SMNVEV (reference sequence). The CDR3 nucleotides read TGTGCCAGCAGTTTAGGGGTCGGGGGGCGCACAGATACGCAGTATTTT. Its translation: CASSLGVGGRTDTQYF.

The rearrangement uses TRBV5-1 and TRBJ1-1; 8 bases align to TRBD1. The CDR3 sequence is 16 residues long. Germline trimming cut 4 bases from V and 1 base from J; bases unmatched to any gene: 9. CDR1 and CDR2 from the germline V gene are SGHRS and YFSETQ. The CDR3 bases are TGCGCCAGCAGCAGGCGGACAGGGCTTGAGAACACTGAAGCTTTCTTT. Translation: CASSRRTGLENTEAFF.

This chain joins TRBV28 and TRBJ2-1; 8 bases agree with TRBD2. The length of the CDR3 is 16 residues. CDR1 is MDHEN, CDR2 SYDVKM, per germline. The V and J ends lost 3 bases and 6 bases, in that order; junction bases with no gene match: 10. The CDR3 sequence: CASSFYEGLVSNEQFF. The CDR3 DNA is TGTGCCAGCAGTTTTTATGAGGGACTAGTTTCCAATGAGCAGTTCTTC.

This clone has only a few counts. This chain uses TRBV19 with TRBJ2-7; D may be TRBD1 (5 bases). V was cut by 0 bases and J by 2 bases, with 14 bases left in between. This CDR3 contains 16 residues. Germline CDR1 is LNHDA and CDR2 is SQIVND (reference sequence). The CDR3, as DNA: TGTGCCAGTAGTATAGATCTCTACGCAGGGACCTACGAGCAGTACTTC. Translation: CASSIDLYAGTYEQYF.

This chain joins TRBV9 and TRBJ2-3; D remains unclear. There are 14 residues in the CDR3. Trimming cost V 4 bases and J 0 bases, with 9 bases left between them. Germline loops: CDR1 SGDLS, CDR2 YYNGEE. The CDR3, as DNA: TGTGCCAGCAGCCCCTTTCTAAGCACAGATACGCAGTATTTT. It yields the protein CASSPFLSTDTQYF.

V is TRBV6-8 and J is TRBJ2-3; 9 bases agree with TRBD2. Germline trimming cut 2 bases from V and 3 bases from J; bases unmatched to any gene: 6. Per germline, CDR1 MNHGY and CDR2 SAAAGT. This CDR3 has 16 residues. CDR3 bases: TGTGCCAGCAGTTACGTGACTAGCGGTGAAACAGATACGCAGTATTTT. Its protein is CASSYVTSGETDTQYF.

In DNA, the CDR3 is TGTGCCAGCAGGCGAGGACCGCAACCCTACGAGCAGTACTTC. Translation: CASRRGPQPYEQYF. V gene TRBV6-5 combines with J gene TRBJ2-7; D gene uncertain. CDR3 length: 14 amino acids. V dropped 6 bases and J dropped 2 bases, with 14 bases sitting between them. Germline CDR1 and CDR2: MNHEY and SVGAGI.

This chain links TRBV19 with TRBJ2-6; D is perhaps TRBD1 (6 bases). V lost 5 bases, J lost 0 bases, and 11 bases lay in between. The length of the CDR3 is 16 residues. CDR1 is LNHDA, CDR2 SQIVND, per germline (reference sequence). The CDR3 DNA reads TGTGCCAGTAGTCGGGGACAAGCCTCTGGGGCCAACGTCCTGACTTTC. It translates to CASSRGQASGANVLTF.

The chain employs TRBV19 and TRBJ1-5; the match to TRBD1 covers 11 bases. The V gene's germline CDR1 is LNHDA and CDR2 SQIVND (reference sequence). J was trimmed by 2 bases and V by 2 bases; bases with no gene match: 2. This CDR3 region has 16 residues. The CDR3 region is CASSIWGQGGNQPQHF. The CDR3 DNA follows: TGTGCCAGTAGTATATGGGGACAGGGGGGCAATCAGCCCCAGCATTTT.

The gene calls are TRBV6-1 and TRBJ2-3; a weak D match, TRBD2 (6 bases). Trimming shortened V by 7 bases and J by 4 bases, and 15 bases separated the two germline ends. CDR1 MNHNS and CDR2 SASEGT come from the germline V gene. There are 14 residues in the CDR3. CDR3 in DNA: TGTGCCAGCACGACCGGGAGTGTCCCAGATACGCAGTATTTT. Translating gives CASTTGSVPDTQYF.

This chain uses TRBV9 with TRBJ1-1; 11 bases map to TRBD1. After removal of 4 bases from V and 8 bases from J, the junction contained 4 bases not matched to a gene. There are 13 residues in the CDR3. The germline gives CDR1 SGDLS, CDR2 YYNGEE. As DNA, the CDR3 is TGTGCCAGCAGCCCCCGGACAGGGGGCGAAGCTTTCTTT. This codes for CASSPRTGGEAFF.

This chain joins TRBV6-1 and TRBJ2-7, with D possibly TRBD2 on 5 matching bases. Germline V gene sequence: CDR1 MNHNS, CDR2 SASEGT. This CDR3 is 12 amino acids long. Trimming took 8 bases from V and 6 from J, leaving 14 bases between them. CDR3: CASGPGGGEQYF. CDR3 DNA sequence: TGTGCCAGCGGACCCGGAGGAGGCGAGCAGTACTTC.

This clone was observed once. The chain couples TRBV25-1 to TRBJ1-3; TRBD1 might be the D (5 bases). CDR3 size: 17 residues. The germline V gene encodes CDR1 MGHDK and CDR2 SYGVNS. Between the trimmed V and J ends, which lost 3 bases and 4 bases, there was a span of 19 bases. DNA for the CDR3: TGTGCCAGCAGTGACTATTTATTGGGGCTGGCCGGAAACACCATATATTTT. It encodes CASSDYLLGLAGNTIYF.

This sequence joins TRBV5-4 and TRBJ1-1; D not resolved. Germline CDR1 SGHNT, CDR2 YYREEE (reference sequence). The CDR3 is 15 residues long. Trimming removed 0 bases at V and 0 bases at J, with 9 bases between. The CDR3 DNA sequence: TGTGCCAGCAGCTTGGCTGGAGTCCTGAACACTGAAGCTTTCTTT. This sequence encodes CASSLAGVLNTEAFF.

CDR3 loop: CAWRRDPGDGEQYF. DNA of the CDR3: TGTGCCTGGAGGAGGGACCCGGGGGATGGCGAGCAGTACTTC. The J gene is TRBJ2-7, the V gene TRBV30, with a tentative D call TRBD2 (6 bases). Trimming removed 3 bases from V and 6 bases from J, with 18 bases in between. This CDR3 is built from 14 residues. CDR1 is GTSNPN, CDR2 SVGIG, per germline (reference sequence).